Below, one T cell receptor (beta chain) is given with its context. This clone was seen a handful of times. Its specific antigen is unknown. No base quality values were provided; no much bigger clone lies one nucleotide off. In total, more than 500 healthy bone marrow donors made up the cohort. Cohort members were all nominally healthy when sampled, although unrecorded immune exposures were likely present. The donor was CMV seropositive and was included in the group of some 290 seropositive cohort members. A peripheral blood sample was provided by each donor, and peripheral blood mononuclear cells were used for TCR beta sequencing. Genomic DNA was extracted from the blood cell samples with the Qiagen DNeasy Blood Extraction Kit. Trimming costs V 1 base and J 0 bases, and their ends lie 7 bases apart. The CDR1 and CDR2 encoded by the germline V gene are SNHLY and FYNNEI. Inclusive of the bounding cysteine and phenylalanine, the CDR3 is 15 residues long. Left in the record is the CDR3 DNA by itself, 45 bases read in frame from the first base.

Library generation was performed with the immunoSEQ multiplex PCR assay. For the multiplex PCR, a mixture combining 60 forward primers for TCR Vbeta segments and 13 reverse primers for TCR Jbeta segments was used. The CDR3 region of rearranged TCR beta genes was amplified from genomic DNA by a multiplex PCR assay. The Illumina HiSeq System was used to sequence the amplified TCR beta libraries as 87-base-pair reads. The source study handled its data this way. Across the 600 to 700 repertoires, a later analysis counted around 80 million unique TCR beta chains, about 10 million of which were shared by at least two donors. Raw reads were error-corrected and collapsed into unique sequences by a nearest-neighbor algorithm in which closely related sequences were merged to remove PCR and sequencing errors. V, D and J gene segments were assigned by aligning CDR3 sequences to IMGT reference sequences. For a sequence to be retained, a match of at least six nucleotides was required to both a V gene segment and a J gene segment. A rearrangement was called productive if the CDR3 had no stop codons and remained in frame with V and J, and every other rearrangement was called non-productive. CDR3 was defined by IMGT convention, running from the second conserved V-encoded cysteine to the conserved J-encoded phenylalanine. The earlier analysis of about 590 of the donors excluded sequences that lacked an unambiguous match to a single V gene segment. An earlier analysis of 587 of the donors classified V segments as functional when productive rearrangements were above 56.7% and as segregating when the standard deviation between donors was above 5%. A statistical classification framework was built for diagnosing cytomegalovirus status from the catalog of TCR beta chain sequences. A later analysis assigned V and J genes by comparing TCR nucleotide sequences with IMGT/GENE-DB human TR gene sequences. The TCRdist pipeline was used in a later analysis to assign CDR3 sequences and most-parsimonious VDJ recombination scenarios. A later analysis defined each TCR beta chain by its CDR3 amino acid sequence plus V-gene family, and excluded reads lacking a unique V-gene family. To address suspected cross-contamination and a sequencing artifact, a later analysis removed 592 highly shared, low-generation-probability nucleotide sequences. In a later analysis, a clonal expansion index was calculated for each public chain from normalized within-repertoire ranks of inferred template counts. Generation probabilities in a later analysis came from a VDJ recombination model fitted to out-of-frame rearrangements, and those results were checked against IGoR. A later analysis scored TCR-TCR, TCR-HLA and TCR-CMV co-occurrence with hypergeometric tests, applying a repertoire-size bias correction to TCR pairs. False discovery rates were estimated in a later analysis by permuting HLA or CMV assignments 20 times. In a later analysis, co-occurring TCRs were grouped using DBSCAN, with TCRdist sequence similarity added in when clustering inside HLA-allele-positive subsets. Co-occurrence clustering excluded repertoires with fewer than 30,000 or more than 120,000 public chains, plus five with anomalous nucleotide sharing. Imported from immuneACCESS, the table was reduced by TCRdb to in-frame sequences with V and J called. These copies leave out some clones; in studies compared against another copy, an unresolved V gene accounts for under half, and the cause of the remainder is not known. The DNA was the basis for D and trimming; V, J and clone size are from that table. The table for this sample lists 90,000 to 110,000 clones; 10% to 15% of them were counted only once. More than 15% of the sample lies in the top ten.

This record belongs to a study of cytomegalovirus exposure and HLA in healthy donors (dated by TCRdb to about 2017). Context from the whole study: According to an earlier analysis of 587 of the donors, about 179 million T cells yielded 117 million unique TCR beta sequences and 276 Gb of sequence data. A later analysis re-examined previously published TCR beta repertoires from about 670 donors and added high-resolution HLA genotyping to investigate patterns of TCR occurrence. In an earlier analysis of a few hundred of the donors, high-throughput TCR beta sequencing was used to judge whether each TCR beta V gene segment behaved as functional or pseudogenic. Among the roughly 410 genotyped donors, about 83% belonged to the genetic ancestry cluster associated with self-reported Caucasian donors. Both class I and class II loci were covered by HLA typing, at four-digit resolution. Rather than drawing on any new phenotypic data, the later analysis identified candidate immune exposures from TCR beta sequences and the way those sequences occurred across donors. All discovery cohort repertoires had been generated using a single sequencing platform. A handful of DR-DQ haplotypes were handled as single units for association and clustering because linkage in the cohort was strong. Besides the first cohort of around 670 subjects, a separate validation cohort made up of 95 to 150 different subjects was used. The study was designed to test whether signatures of past pathogen exposure could be identified by cataloging public T cell receptors. To predict cytomegalovirus infection status, the study brought together high-throughput TCR immunosequencing, statistical association of individual TCRs with disease status, and machine learning. Roughly 300 gigabases of sequencing data and around 80 million unique TCR sequences made up an early release that covered roughly 670 HLA-typed donors. Across roughly 420 genotyped donors of the cohort, an average of approximately 240,000 unique TCR beta nucleotide sequences per donor were sequenced, and roughly 20% of those sequences were non-productive. Donor age, sex, ethnicity and CMV serostatus were compiled alongside the repertoire data. The number of donors typed differed by locus, with roughly 629-640 for A, B, C, DRB1 and DQB1, roughly 550 for DQA1, 600 to 610 for DPA1, and 400 to 490 for DPB1. A later genetic analysis took genome-wide SNP genotypes for about three fifths of the 666 donors and used that subset as a discovery cohort. The study used immunosequencing to profile the T cell repertoires of around 600 subjects and linked those repertoires to cytomegalovirus serostatus. What the study reported, not specific to this receptor: A further reported finding was that TCR beta sequences accurately predicted the HLA-A and HLA-B alleles for most subjects in the first cohort. When HLA alleles, especially DR and DQ, strongly co-occurred, TCR associations were difficult to assign to individual alleles. The only immune exposure information available for the cohort was CMV serostatus. Compared with the roughly 670-donor mean, donors in an Asian-associated ancestry cluster had fewer N-insertions in productive TCRs, according to a later genetic analysis. At a false discovery rate of 0.05, a later analysis linked about 17,000 TCR beta sequences to specific HLA alleles. This cohort had only TCR beta chains sequenced, and the lack of alpha or paired-chain data limited which features could be detected. Most TCR sequences were seen in very few donors, while some public TCRs were found in many individuals. A later analysis reported that several top co-occurrence clusters appeared linked to parvovirus B19, influenza, CMV and Epstein-Barr virus. Three of the identified cytomegalovirus-associated TCR beta chains were confirmed in vitro to be specific for cytomegalovirus antigens. Because the 87-base-pair reads could not distinguish some IMGT-functional V segments, including TRBV6-2 and TRBV6-3, those segments were excluded. Seventeen rarely observed V segments, including chromosome 9 orphons, were excluded from the earlier analysis of approximately 500 of the donors because counts were too low. In a later analysis, HLA-associated TCR beta chains were found to be more clonally expanded and to have lower generation probabilities than equally common non-associated chains. The classifier was reported to diagnose cytomegalovirus status with high specificity and sensitivity in both the original cohort and the validation cohort. In a later analysis, TCR association rates were found to vary across HLA loci, with the most associated TCRs seen for DRB1 alleles and the fewest for HLA-C alleles. The study gave a list of more than 150 TCR beta chains associated with cytomegalovirus. In an earlier analysis of under 600 of the donors, most TCR beta V segments were observed in productive rearrangements about 90% or about 30% of the time, broadly matching IMGT annotations. According to a later analysis, most CMV-associated TCR beta chains appeared to be HLA-restricted, and the HLA associations seemed to be driven largely by CMV exposure. Sequencing depth was assumed to be roughly uniform across donors in the presence/absence analyses, though that assumption may not hold. The authors suggested that the approach could potentially be extended to other disease states and immunological phenotypes. Because HLA typing was missing for some donors at each locus, association tests included only the typed subset. The sequencing pipeline was judged likely to have produced a cluster of highly shared sequence variants as a technical artifact. Linkage disequilibrium might explain the correlated functional status among segregating V segments, but an unknown experimental factor could not be excluded. In a later genetic analysis, a missense DCLRE1C variant was associated with V-gene and J-gene trimming of TCR beta chains, and the association was replicated in an independent cohort.

Here the chain combines TRBV2 and TRBJ1-3; the D gene is unclear. The source of this sequence is a middle-aged man in good health and CMV-seropositive. Sequenced sample: PBMCs. The nucleotide sequence is given as TGTGCCAGCAGTGAAGTCAGGAACTCTGGAAACACCATATATTTT. This sequence encodes CASSEVRNSGNTIYF.